This is a list of T cell receptor beta chains from one sample in a study of T cell responses to AZD1222 COVID-19 vaccine. Using immunoSEQ multiplex PCR, the repertoire was profiled, and TCRdb retains in-frame clones only, with some absent. The data show 150,000 to 200,000 clones, with 85% to 95% seen just once and approximately 2.3% held by the top ten. Sequenced material: peripheral blood, taken on day 0 of AZD1222 vaccination. Receptors originate from an adult in good health. CDR3s include the opening cysteine and the closing phenylalanine or tryptophan. D genes are given only for firm matches. The listing skips clone size in some rows; elsewhere it reads once, few, many or a size class.

v_gene: TRBV4-1
d_gene: NA
abundance: NA
j_gene: TRBJ1-1
CDR3aa: CASSHSSRSGAFF
CDR3nt: TGCGCCAGCAGCCATAGCTCCCGGAGCGGAGCTTTCTTT

v_gene: TRBV2
d_gene: NA
abundance: NA
j_gene: TRBJ2-2
CDR3aa: CASSGAGTQLTGELFF
CDR3nt: TGTGCCAGCAGTGGCGCCGGGACGCAACTCACCGGGGAGCTGTTTTTT

v_gene: TRBV6-5
d_gene: TRBD1
abundance: few
j_gene: TRBJ1-2
CDR3aa: CASIPGTGNYGYTF
CDR3nt: TGTGCCAGCATTCCCGGGACAGGGAACTATGGCTACACCTTC

v_gene: TRBV27
d_gene: NA
abundance: NA
j_gene: TRBJ1-5
CDR3aa: CASSLSGDSNQPQHF
CDR3nt: TGTGCCAGCAGTTTATCGGGGGATAGCAATCAGCCCCAGCATTTT

v_gene: TRBV18
d_gene: NA
abundance: NA
j_gene: TRBJ2-1
CDR3aa: CASSPPEAELQFF
CDR3nt: TGTGCCAGCTCACCACCGGAGGCAGAGCTACAGTTCTTC

v_gene: TRBV6-6
d_gene: NA
abundance: NA
j_gene: TRBJ1-3
CDR3aa: CASRDSGAGNTIYF
CDR3nt: TGTGCCAGCCGAGACAGCGGAGCCGGAAACACCATATATTTT

v_gene: TRBV6-5
d_gene: NA
abundance: NA
j_gene: TRBJ2-2
CDR3aa: CASSYATGELFF
CDR3nt: TGTGCCAGCAGTTACGCCACCGGGGAGCTGTTTTTT

v_gene: TRBV10-3
d_gene: NA
abundance: NA
j_gene: TRBJ1-1
CDR3aa: CAITRGEGNTEAFF
CDR3nt: TGTGCCATCACGCGGGGGGAGGGGAACACTGAAGCTTTCTTT

v_gene: TRBV19
d_gene: NA
abundance: once
j_gene: TRBJ2-6
CDR3aa: CASSIEGGSGANVLTF
CDR3nt: TGTGCCAGTAGTATAGAGGGGGGTTCTGGGGCCAACGTCCTGACTTTC

v_gene: TRBV30
d_gene: NA
abundance: NA
j_gene: TRBJ1-1
CDR3aa: CAWTVGQPNTEAFF
CDR3nt: TGTGCCTGGACGGTCGGCCAGCCGAACACTGAAGCTTTCTTT

v_gene: TRBV12-5
d_gene: TRBD2
abundance: NA
j_gene: TRBJ2-3
CDR3aa: CASGLILAGGIDTQYF
CDR3nt: TGTGCTAGTGGTTTAATACTAGCGGGAGGGATAGATACGCAGTATTTT

v_gene: TRBV12-5
d_gene: NA
abundance: NA
j_gene: TRBJ1-4
CDR3aa: CASGPRRANEKLFF
CDR3nt: TGTGCTAGTGGGCCAAGACGGGCTAATGAAAAACTGTTTTTT

v_gene: TRBV28
d_gene: TRBD2
abundance: NA
j_gene: TRBJ2-3
CDR3aa: CASGTSGRAITDTQYF
CDR3nt: TGTGCCAGCGGAACTAGCGGGAGGGCTATTACAGATACGCAGTATTTT

v_gene: TRBV6-6
d_gene: NA
abundance: NA
j_gene: TRBJ1-2
CDR3aa: CASNLQGPYTF
CDR3nt: TGTGCCAGCAACCTACAGGGCCCCTACACCTTC

v_gene: TRBV28
d_gene: NA
abundance: NA
j_gene: TRBJ1-5
CDR3aa: CASRTRGDESQHF
CDR3nt: TGTGCCAGCAGGACCAGGGGTGACGAGTCCCAGCATTTT

v_gene: TRBV6-1
d_gene: TRBD1
abundance: once
j_gene: TRBJ1-4
CDR3aa: CASSEPGQGGEKLFF
CDR3nt: TGTGCCAGCAGTGAGCCGGGACAGGGAGGAGAAAAACTGTTTTTT

v_gene: TRBV2
d_gene: NA
abundance: NA
j_gene: TRBJ2-1
CDR3aa: CASSEDHPSSYNEQFF
CDR3nt: TGTGCCAGCAGTGAAGATCACCCGAGCTCCTACAATGAGCAGTTCTTC

v_gene: TRBV18
d_gene: NA
abundance: NA
j_gene: TRBJ1-2
CDR3aa: CASSPGTGHGYTF
CDR3nt: TGTGCCAGCTCGCCAGGTACAGGGCATGGCTACACCTTC

v_gene: TRBV12-3/TRBV12-4
d_gene: NA
abundance: NA
j_gene: TRBJ1-5
CDR3aa: CASSLGSNQPQHF
CDR3nt: TGTGCCAGCAGTTTAGGGAGCAATCAGCCCCAGCATTTT

v_gene: TRBV18
d_gene: NA
abundance: NA
j_gene: TRBJ2-3
CDR3aa: CASSPPGGRTDTQYF
CDR3nt: TGTGCCAGCTCACCACCGGGCGGACGCACAGATACGCAGTATTTT

v_gene: TRBV30
d_gene: TRBD2
abundance: NA
j_gene: TRBJ2-7
CDR3aa: CAWTLLTSGAYEQYF
CDR3nt: TGTGCCTGGACCCTACTAACTAGCGGAGCCTACGAGCAGTACTTC

v_gene: TRBV5-1
d_gene: NA
abundance: NA
j_gene: TRBJ2-7
CDR3aa: CASSLAGEAYEQYF
CDR3nt: TGCGCCAGCAGCTTGGCAGGGGAGGCCTACGAGCAGTACTTC

v_gene: TRBV5-1
d_gene: NA
abundance: NA
j_gene: TRBJ1-1
CDR3aa: CASSLGVTAEAFF
CDR3nt: TGCGCCAGCAGCTTGGGAGTGACAGCCGAAGCTTTCTTT

v_gene: TRBV7-3
d_gene: NA
abundance: NA
j_gene: TRBJ2-2
CDR3aa: CASSSVNTGELFF
CDR3nt: TGTGCCAGCAGCTCAGTAAACACCGGGGAGCTGTTTTTT

v_gene: TRBV6-5
d_gene: NA
abundance: once
j_gene: TRBJ1-1
CDR3aa: CASSYLTGEAFF
CDR3nt: TGTGCCAGCAGTTACTTAACAGGGGAAGCTTTCTTT

v_gene: TRBV19
d_gene: NA
abundance: NA
j_gene: TRBJ1-4
CDR3aa: CATKTVLNEKLFF
CDR3nt: TGTGCCACCAAGACAGTTCTTAATGAAAAACTGTTTTTT

v_gene: TRBV5-1
d_gene: NA
abundance: NA
j_gene: TRBJ1-5
CDR3aa: CASSPVPWGNQPQHF
CDR3nt: TGCGCCAGCAGCCCCGTCCCGTGGGGCAATCAGCCCCAGCATTTT

v_gene: TRBV5-4
d_gene: TRBD1
abundance: once
j_gene: TRBJ1-1
CDR3aa: CASSRDRAEPEAFF
CDR3nt: TGTGCCAGCAGCCGGGACAGGGCCGAGCCTGAAGCTTTCTTT

v_gene: TRBV3-1/TRBV3-2
d_gene: NA
abundance: NA
j_gene: TRBJ2-1
CDR3aa: CASSTSYSEQFF
CDR3nt: TGTGCCAGCAGCACATCTTATTCCGAGCAGTTCTTC

v_gene: TRBV10-2
d_gene: TRBD1
abundance: NA
j_gene: TRBJ1-1
CDR3aa: CASTQGNFEAFF
CDR3nt: TGCGCCAGCACACAGGGGAATTTTGAAGCTTTCTTT

v_gene: TRBV6-6
d_gene: NA
abundance: NA
j_gene: TRBJ2-7
CDR3aa: CASKGQRSSYEQYF
CDR3nt: TGTGCCAGCAAAGGCCAGCGATCCTCCTACGAGCAGTACTTC

v_gene: TRBV7-2
d_gene: NA
abundance: NA
j_gene: TRBJ1-2
CDR3aa: CASSSTGYGYTF
CDR3nt: TGTGCCAGCAGCTCTACAGGGTATGGCTACACCTTC

v_gene: TRBV12-2
d_gene: NA
abundance: NA
j_gene: TRBJ2-3
CDR3aa: CASSHPSRGLSTDTQYF
CDR3nt: TGTGCAAGCTCCCACCCCTCACGGGGGTTAAGCACAGATACGCAGTATTTT

v_gene: TRBV3-1/TRBV3-2
d_gene: TRBD2
abundance: NA
j_gene: TRBJ2-2
CDR3aa: CASRAGSWAGELFF
CDR3nt: TGTGCCAGCAGAGCGGGGAGTTGGGCCGGGGAGCTGTTTTTT

v_gene: TRBV30
d_gene: TRBD1
abundance: NA
j_gene: TRBJ2-5
CDR3aa: CAWEGQGAQETQYF
CDR3nt: TGTGCCTGGGAGGGACAGGGGGCCCAAGAGACCCAGTACTTC

v_gene: TRBV28
d_gene: TRBD1
abundance: NA
j_gene: TRBJ2-7
CDR3aa: CASSLRTGGEQYF
CDR3nt: TGTGCCAGCAGTTTACGGACAGGGGGCGAGCAGTACTTC

v_gene: TRBV12-3/TRBV12-4
d_gene: NA
abundance: NA
j_gene: TRBJ2-4
CDR3aa: CASSLGNENIQYF
CDR3nt: TGTGCCAGCAGTTTAGGGAACGAAAACATTCAGTACTTC